Listed below are T cell receptor beta chains from one sample, sequenced in a study of T cells in Graves' hyperthyroidism and ophthalmopathy. TCRdb itself ran the multiplex PCR reads through MiXCR, one entry per CDR3 protein. The table lists 490,000 or so distinct CDR3 sequences, over 35% of them singletons. The specimen sequenced was peripheral blood or thyroid tissue (not recorded which). The receptors originated from an adult woman with Graves' disease, either hyperthyroidism or ophthalmopathy (not recorded which). Both conserved end residues are part of each CDR3. A D gene is named only where the DNA matches it firmly. Size is stated for part of the rows, as once, few or many counts, or as a class when the clone is expanded.

>14|TRBJ2-7|many|TRBV2|-
CASSDQGTSYEQYF
TGTGCCAGCAGTGATCAGGGAACCTCCTACGAGCAGTACTTC
>15|TRBJ1-1|many|TRBV5-1|-
CASSLGQASNTEAFF
TGCGCCAGCAGCTTGGGACAGGCTTCGAACACTGAAGCTTTCTTT
>14|TRBJ1-5|-|TRBV20-1|TRBD1
CSVSGTGDHQPQHF
TGCAGTGTATCCGGGACAGGGGACCATCAGCCCCAGCATTTT
>13|TRBJ1-1|-|TRBV19|TRBD1
CASSLTGATGAFF
TGTGCCAGTAGTTTGACAGGGGCGACTGGAGCTTTCTTT
>12|TRBJ1-2|many|TRBV4-2|-
CASRGWTYGYTF
TGTGCCAGCAGAGGGTGGACGTATGGCTACACCTTC
>14|TRBJ2-7|few|TRBV7-7|TRBD2
CASSRGLAGDEQYF
TGTGCTAGCAGCCGGGGACTAGCGGGAGATGAGCAGTACTTC
>14|TRBJ2-5|-|TRBV19|-
CASSSSLQGETQYF
TGTGCCAGTAGTAGTAGCCTACAAGGAGAGACCCAGTACTTC
>14|TRBJ1-1|many|TRBV4-2|-
CASSQPQARTEAFF
TGTGCCAGCAGCCAACCTCAGGCTAGAACTGAAGCTTTCTTT
>13|TRBJ1-2|many|TRBV29-1|-
CSVERAEGYGYTF
TGCAGCGTTGAACGGGCGGAGGGGTATGGCTACACCTTC
>13|TRBJ1-1|many|TRBV2|-
CASRGTFNTEAFF
TGTGCCAGCAGGGGGACTTTTAACACTGAAGCTTTCTTT
>14|TRBJ2-7|-|TRBV10-3|-
CAISELAGQGEQYF
TGTGCCATCAGTGAGCTAGCGGGACAGGGCGAGCAGTACTTC
>13|TRBJ1-5|many|TRBV6-2/TRBV6-3|-
CASTNRDDQPQHF
TGTGCCAGCACCAACAGGGACGATCAGCCCCAGCATTTT
>14|TRBJ1-1|-|TRBV10-2|TRBD1
CASSSEGQHTEAFF
TGTGCCAGCAGTTCGGAGGGACAGCACACTGAAGCTTTCTTT
>12|TRBJ1-1|many|TRBV20-1|-
CSARSPNTEAFF
TGCAGTGCTAGGTCCCCGAACACTGAAGCTTTCTTT
>14|TRBJ2-5|-|TRBV15|-
CATSREGDQETQYF
TGTGCCACCAGCAGAGAGGGGGACCAAGAGACCCAGTACTTC
>14|TRBJ2-1|-|TRBV29-1|-
CSVDPPGVYNEQFF
TGCAGCGTTGACCCACCGGGAGTATACAATGAGCAGTTCTTC
>14|TRBJ1-1|-|TRBV29-1|TRBD1
CSVIRQGANTEAFF
TGCAGCGTGATACGACAGGGGGCTAACACTGAAGCTTTCTTT
>13|TRBJ2-7|-|TRBV7-6|-
CASSFRVSDEQYF
TGTGCCAGCAGCTTTAGGGTATCGGACGAGCAGTACTTC